Included here is one T cell receptor beta chain sequence, with context. V lost 3 bases and J 2 bases, leaving 5 bases between the germline ends. The CDR3 covers 13 residues. Looked up from germline, CDR1 is KGHDR and CDR2 is SFDVKD. The sample is drawn from a study of tumor-infiltrating lymphocytes in oesophageal squamous cell carcinoma. From the PCR reads, TCRdb called clonotypes with MiXCR, one entry per CDR3 protein. This repertoire shows 13,000 or so distinct CDR3 sequences, more than 45% found once; its top ten account for about an eighth. The specimen sequenced was blood. This receptor was identified in a female donor with esophageal squamous cell carcinoma. This chain connects TRBV24-1 to TRBJ2-3; D call uncertain. CDR3 coding DNA: TGTGCCACCAGTGATACCGACACAGATACGCAGTATTTT. Amino acid sequence: CATSDTDTDTQYF.